These T cell receptor beta chains were read from a single sample in a study of CD4 T cells in relation to SARS-CoV-2 and coronaviruses. Profiled with immunoSEQ multiplex PCR; TCRdb holds only in-frame clones, not every one. This sample has about 68,000 clones; approximately 93% occur once, and the top ten carry around 0.23%. The sample consisted of naive CD4+ T cells from PBMCs. These receptors were obtained from a human donor in good health. The CDR3 runs from the conserved cysteine through the conserved F or W. A D gene is named only where the DNA matches it firmly. The size entry is marked missing in some rows and otherwise reads once, few, many or a size class.

d_call j_call clone_size v_call cdr3_aa cdr3_nt
- TRBJ2-2 - TRBV4-3 CASSQGLGNTGELFF TGCGCCAGCAGCCAAGGGCTGGGGAACACCGGGGAGCTGTTTTTT
- TRBJ2-3 - TRBV28 CATASGHDTQYF TGTGCGACCGCTTCGGGGCATGATACGCAGTATTTT
TRBD2 TRBJ2-3 - TRBV7-2 CASSLGPSGGTDTQYF TGTGCCAGCAGCTTAGGGCCTAGCGGGGGCACAGATACGCAGTATTTT
- TRBJ2-4 - TRBV12-1 CASSSRTGSLAKNIQYF TGTGCCAGCAGCTCCCGGACAGGGTCACTAGCCAAAAACATTCAGTACTTC
- TRBJ2-3 - TRBV9 CASSVVGQDTQYF TGTGCCAGCAGCGTAGTGGGTCAAGATACGCAGTATTTT
TRBD1 TRBJ2-2 - TRBV11-3 CASSRDRGNTGELFF TGTGCCAGCAGCAGAGACAGGGGTAACACCGGGGAGCTGTTTTTT
- TRBJ1-6 - TRBV19 CASSTQPPTANSPLHF TGTGCCAGTAGTACCCAGCCTCCGACAGCCAATTCACCCCTCCACTTT
TRBD2 TRBJ2-5 - TRBV9 CASSVQGLGETQYF TGTGCCAGCAGCGTTCAGGGACTAGGAGAGACCCAGTACTTC
- TRBJ1-2 - TRBV27 CASSLSRKNYGYTF TGTGCCAGCAGTTTATCCCGAAAAAACTATGGCTACACCTTC
TRBD1 TRBJ2-2 few TRBV6-2/TRBV6-3 CASSYGGARTGGIGELFF TGTGCCAGCAGTTACGGGGGAGCCAGGACAGGTGGCATCGGGGAGCTGTTTTTT
TRBD1 TRBJ2-1 - TRBV3-1/TRBV3-2 CASSAADRGNNEQFF TGTGCCAGCAGTGCCGCCGACAGGGGGAACAATGAGCAGTTCTTC
TRBD1 TRBJ1-5 - TRBV18 CASSPDRDQPQHF TGTGCCAGCTCGCCGGACAGGGATCAGCCCCAGCATTTT
TRBD1 TRBJ2-7 - TRBV4-1 CASSQVGTGDSYEQYF TGCGCCAGCAGCCAAGTAGGGACAGGCGATTCCTACGAGCAGTACTTC
- TRBJ2-7 - TRBV6-2/TRBV6-3 CASSYYSYEQYF TGTGCCAGCAGTTACTATAGCTACGAGCAGTACTTC
- TRBJ2-1 once TRBV7-3 CASSLGPPYNEQFF TGTGCCAGCAGCCTAGGACCGCCCTACAATGAGCAGTTCTTC
- TRBJ2-7 - TRBV18 CASSPPNGGYEQYF TGTGCCAGCTCACCACCGAACGGAGGCTACGAGCAGTACTTC
- TRBJ1-2 - TRBV5-4 CASSLDGNYGYTF TGTGCCAGCAGCTTGGACGGGAACTATGGCTACACCTTC
- TRBJ2-7 - TRBV7-3 CASSLMAGNEQYF TGTGCCAGCAGCTTAATGGCAGGGAACGAGCAGTACTTC
- TRBJ1-5 once TRBV6-1 CASSEGNQPQHF TGTGCCAGCAGTGAAGGCAACCAGCCCCAGCATTTT
TRBD2 TRBJ2-5 - TRBV25-1 CASSESGGVQETQYF TGTGCCAGCAGTGAATCCGGGGGGGTCCAAGAGACCCAGTACTTC
- TRBJ1-6 - TRBV30 CAWSLRGGSYNSPLHF TGTGCCTGGAGTCTCCGGGGGGGCTCCTATAATTCACCCCTCCACTTT
TRBD1 TRBJ2-7 - TRBV5-1 CASSPGTGASYEQYF TGCGCCAGCAGCCCAGGGACAGGGGCCTCCTACGAGCAGTACTTC
TRBD2 TRBJ2-1 - TRBV7-3 CASSLNDPPGLALFF TGTGCCAGCAGCTTAAATGACCCCCCGGGACTAGCCTTGTTCTTC